The 25 T cell receptor beta chains below were found in one sample sequenced in a study of T cell repertoires in ileal Crohn's disease. The time point: neoterminal ileum biopsy at postoperative endoscopy, about 6 months after surgery. The data were produced by immunoSEQ multiplex PCR, yet TCRdb's version contains in-frame clones alone and is incomplete. The repertoire holds about 13,000 clones, with more than 70% as singletons. Sequencing used ileal tissue. Receptors were obtained from an adult with Crohn's disease.

This clone was seen once. The V call is TRBV11-1, the J call TRBJ1-6, with 12 bases lining up with TRBD1. The trim removed 5 bases at V and 14 bases at J, leaving 10 bases unmatched. There are 15 residues in the CDR3. CDR1 and CDR2 from the germline V gene are SGHAT and FQDESV (reference sequence). CDR3 DNA sequence: TGTGCCAGCAGCGACATCACGGGACAGGGGGCGGCCCTCCACTTT. It is translated as CASSDITGQGAALHF.

The chain joins TRBV6-6 to TRBJ1-1; D is unclear. This CDR3 spans 15 amino acids. Trimming pared 0 bases from V and 0 bases from J, leaving 8 bases between. CDR1 MNHNY and CDR2 SVGAGI come from the germline V gene (reference sequence). CDR3: CASSYSIGMNTEAFF. As DNA, the CDR3 is TGTGCCAGCAGTTACTCGATCGGGATGAACACTGAAGCTTTCTTT.

This clone was detected a few times. The rearrangement uses TRBV5-1 and TRBJ2-3; 8 nucleotides match TRBD2. The V gene end was trimmed by 0 bases and the J gene end by 2 bases; junction bases not matched to a gene: 5. The CDR3 spans 16 residues. CDR1 SGHRS and CDR2 YFSETQ come from the germline V gene. CDR3 protein: CASSLDSGGPTDTQYF. In DNA, the CDR3 is TGCGCCAGCAGCTTGGACTCGGGAGGGCCCACAGATACGCAGTATTTT.

This chain connects TRBV7-3 to TRBJ2-1; a weak D match, TRBD1 (6 bases). The CDR3 sequence is 15 residues long. V lost 3 bases to trimming and J lost 6 bases, with 15 bases between them. Germline V gives CDR1 SGHTA, CDR2 FQGTGA. The CDR3 sequence: CASSLGDNVLNEQFF. CDR3 sequence (DNA): TGTGCCAGCAGCTTGGGGGACAACGTACTCAATGAGCAGTTCTTC.

The chain links TRBV10-3 to TRBJ1-1, with D possibly matching TRBD1 (5 bases). This CDR3 is built from 13 residues. Between the trimmed V and J ends, which lost 4 bases and 5 bases, there was a span of 11 bases. Germline V gene lookup returns CDR1 ENHRY and CDR2 SYGVKD. In DNA, the CDR3 is TGTGCCATCAGTGCGGGGGAGGAAACTGAAGCTTTCTTT. Encoded protein: CAISAGEETEAFF.

This clone was seen just once. The chain recombines TRBV5-1 with TRBJ2-3, with 8 bases aligning to TRBD2. The ends lost 0 bases at V and 1 base at J; junction bases unmatched: 7. The CDR3 is 17 amino acids. Germline V lookup: CDR1 SGHRS, CDR2 YFSETQ. CDR3 sequence reads: CASSLVGLGAGTDTQYF. The CDR3 region has the DNA TGCGCCAGCAGCTTGGTGGGACTAGGAGCCGGCACAGATACGCAGTATTTT.

This chain links TRBV10-3 with TRBJ1-5, with D possibly being TRBD1 (6 bases). Germline V CDR1 and CDR2: ENHRY, SYGVKD. Trimming stripped 6 bases from V and 4 bases from J, with 13 bases between. The CDR3 has 14 amino acids. CDR3 sequence: CAISKQGDNQPQHF. In DNA, the CDR3 is TGTGCCATCAGCAAACAGGGCGATAATCAGCCCCAGCATTTT.

The V call is TRBV5-1, the J call TRBJ1-3; D ambiguous. This CDR3 region has 14 residues. Trimming stripped 0 bases from V and 1 base from J, with 5 bases between. Germline-derived CDR1 and CDR2 are SGHRS and YFSETQ. CDR3 DNA: TGCGCCAGCAGCTTGGGAGGGTCTGGAAACACCATATATTTT. This encodes CASSLGGSGNTIYF.

This clone was recorded once. The rearrangement joins TRBV15 to TRBJ1-5; D unclear. V was pared by 0 bases and J by 3 bases, with 9 bases between. The CDR3 totals 15 residues. The V gene's germline CDR1 is LNHNV and CDR2 YYDKDF (reference sequence). DNA of the CDR3: TGTGCCACCAGCAGAGAATGGTTACACAATCAGCCCCAGCATTTT. Amino acid sequence: CATSREWLHNQPQHF.

The gene calls are TRBV5-1 and TRBJ1-1; a possible D gene is TRBD1 (5 bases). The ends were cut back, 0 bases at V and 10 bases at J, with 7 bases in the middle. The CDR3 loop spans 11 amino acids. CDR1 is SGHRS and CDR2 is YFSETQ in the germline V gene. CDR3 in amino acids: CASSLAGLAFF. For the CDR3, the DNA is TGCGCCAGCAGCTTGGCAGGGTTAGCTTTCTTT.

For the CDR3, the DNA is TGCGCCAGCAGCTTACAGGCCCTGGGAGAGACCCAGTACTTC. This codes for CASSLQALGETQYF. The rearrangement uses TRBV5-1 and TRBJ2-5; D possibly corresponds to TRBD1 (5 bases). Trimming cost V 2 bases and J 4 bases, with 12 bases left between them. Germline loops: CDR1 SGHRS, CDR2 YFSETQ. The CDR3 spans 14 residues.

This chain links TRBV7-8 with TRBJ2-1; maybe TRBD2 (6 bases). Germline V lookup: CDR1 SGHVS, CDR2 FQNEAQ. V was pared by 6 bases and J by 6 bases, with 21 bases between. The CDR3 runs to 16 residues. CDR3 loop: CASSRSRDSWVNEQFF. DNA for the CDR3: TGTGCCAGCAGTCGATCCCGGGACTCCTGGGTCAATGAGCAGTTCTTC.

This clone was seen more than once but under ten times. The V gene is TRBV11-2, the J gene TRBJ2-3, with 8 bases aligning to TRBD1. The CDR3 loop spans 15 amino acids. V dropped 5 bases and J dropped 2; count of bases not matched to a gene: 6. Germline V gives CDR1 SGHAT, CDR2 FQNNGV. The CDR3 DNA reads TGTGCCAGCAGCGGACGACAGGGGCTCACAGATACGCAGTATTTT. The encoded protein is CASSGRQGLTDTQYF.

The rearrangement joins TRBV9 to TRBJ2-1; maybe TRBD1 (6 bases). V lost 0 bases and J lost 10, with 8 bases in between. CDR1 SGDLS and CDR2 YYNGEE come from the germline V gene. The CDR3 spans 12 residues. CDR3 bases: TGTGCCAGCAGCGTAGAGAGGGGGGAGCAGTTCTTC. Translating gives CASSVERGEQFF.

The chain carries TRBV29-1 and TRBJ1-6, with D perhaps TRBD1 (5 bases). Germline V gene data show CDR1 as SQVTM and CDR2 as ANQGSEA. This CDR3 has 14 residues. V lost 2 bases, J lost 12 bases, and 17 bases lay in between. The CDR3 spells CSVEWGRYGQPLHF. The CDR3 DNA reads TGCAGCGTTGAATGGGGCCGGTACGGCCAACCCCTCCACTTT.

The V call is TRBV6-5, the J call TRBJ2-7; 8 bases fit TRBD1. The CDR3 is made up of 15 amino acids. J lost 1 base, V lost 4 bases, and 6 bases had no gene match. The germline CDR1 and CDR2 sequences are MNHEY and SVGAGI. The CDR3 here is CASSSGGGGSYEQYF. The DNA for the CDR3 is TGTGCCAGCAGTTCAGGGGGCGGAGGGTCCTACGAGCAGTACTTC.

The V gene is TRBV18, the J gene TRBJ1-1; D is uncertain. V lost 3 bases and J 8 bases, leaving 10 bases between the germline ends. This CDR3 region has 12 residues. Looked up from germline, CDR1 is KGHSH and CDR2 is LQKENI. DNA for the CDR3: TGTGCCAGCTCACCGACTCGGGAGGAAGCTTTCTTT. Translation: CASSPTREEAFF.

The CDR3 sequence: CACQGLGSTDTQYF. CDR3 DNA sequence: TGTGCCTGCCAGGGACTAGGTAGCACAGATACGCAGTATTTT. V and J are TRBV2 and TRBJ2-3; 8 bases agree with TRBD2. Germline V lookup: CDR1 SNHLY, CDR2 FYNNEI. V was clipped by 11 bases and J by 0 bases; unmatched bases: 7. The CDR3 has 14 amino acids.

The chain joins TRBV6-1 to TRBJ2-3; 9 bases match TRBD2. The CDR3 runs 14 residues. The V gene end was trimmed by 6 bases and the J gene end by 3 bases; junction bases not matched to a gene: 4. Germline CDR1 is MNHNS and CDR2 is SASEGT. The CDR3 DNA follows: TGTGCCAGCAGGCCCGCGGGGGGGACAGATACGCAGTATTTT. Its translation: CASRPAGGTDTQYF.

The J gene is TRBJ1-3, the V gene TRBV2; TRBD1 agrees at 7 bases. J was trimmed by 0 bases and V by 6 bases; bases with no gene match: 11. This CDR3 is built from 17 residues. Looked up from germline, CDR1 is SNHLY and CDR2 is FYNNEI. The CDR3: CASSDSGTDLSGNTIYF. As DNA, the CDR3 is TGTGCCAGCAGCGACTCGGGGACAGACCTCTCTGGAAACACCATATATTTT.

This clone came up once. This chain connects TRBV5-4 to TRBJ2-7; 10 nucleotides match TRBD2. The V segment lost 4 bases and the J segment 7 bases; nucleotides outside the gene matches: 8. The CDR3 has 14 amino acids. Germline V lookup: CDR1 SGHNT, CDR2 YYREEE (reference sequence). CDR3 sequence reads: CASSPGTSVREQYF. In nucleotides, the CDR3 is TGTGCCAGCAGCCCCGGGACTAGCGTTCGGGAGCAGTACTTC.

The chain links TRBV9 to TRBJ2-3, with D perhaps TRBD2 (6 bases). Per the germline V gene, CDR1 is SGDLS and CDR2 is YYNGEE. Trimming pared 3 bases from V and 8 bases from J, leaving 16 bases between. The CDR3 is 14 residues long. CDR3 residues: CASSEIGTFGTQYF. The CDR3, as DNA: TGTGCCAGCAGCGAGATCGGGACTTTCGGTACGCAGTATTTT.

The V gene is TRBV28, the J gene TRBJ1-5; D is unresolved. The CDR3 contains 12 residues. V dropped 9 bases and J dropped 8 bases, with 14 bases sitting between them. Germline V CDR1 and CDR2: MDHEN, SYDVKM. CDR3 sequence: CASQAGGEPQHF. The CDR3, as DNA: TGTGCCAGTCAGGCCGGAGGAGAGCCCCAGCATTTT.

The chain is built from TRBV19 and TRBJ1-5; the match to TRBD1 covers 10 bases. Germline CDR1 reads LNHDA; CDR2 reads SQIVND (reference sequence). V shed 6 bases, J shed 7 bases, and the junction held 9 bases outside the gene matches. CDR3 length: 15 residues. This CDR3 reads CASSSGTGVRQPQHF. In nucleotides, the CDR3 is TGTGCCAGTAGCTCCGGGACAGGGGTGAGGCAGCCCCAGCATTTT. The full variable domain, its missing parts supplied by reference TRBV19 and TRBJ1-5, is DGGITQSPKYLFRKEGQNVTLSCEQNLNHDAMYWYRQDPGQGLRLIYYSQIVNDFQKGDIAEGYSVSREKKESFPLTVTSAQKNPTAFYLCASSSGTGVRQPQHFGDGTRLSIL.

V gene TRBV11-1 combines with J gene TRBJ2-1, with 8 bases identical to TRBD2. Germline CDR1 and CDR2: SGHAT and FQDESV (reference sequence). J was trimmed by 9 bases and V by 5 bases; bases with no gene match: 3. The CDR3 extends over 12 amino acids. The CDR3 sequence is CASSTGLGEQFF. CDR3 bases: TGTGCCAGCAGCACGGGACTAGGTGAGCAGTTCTTC.